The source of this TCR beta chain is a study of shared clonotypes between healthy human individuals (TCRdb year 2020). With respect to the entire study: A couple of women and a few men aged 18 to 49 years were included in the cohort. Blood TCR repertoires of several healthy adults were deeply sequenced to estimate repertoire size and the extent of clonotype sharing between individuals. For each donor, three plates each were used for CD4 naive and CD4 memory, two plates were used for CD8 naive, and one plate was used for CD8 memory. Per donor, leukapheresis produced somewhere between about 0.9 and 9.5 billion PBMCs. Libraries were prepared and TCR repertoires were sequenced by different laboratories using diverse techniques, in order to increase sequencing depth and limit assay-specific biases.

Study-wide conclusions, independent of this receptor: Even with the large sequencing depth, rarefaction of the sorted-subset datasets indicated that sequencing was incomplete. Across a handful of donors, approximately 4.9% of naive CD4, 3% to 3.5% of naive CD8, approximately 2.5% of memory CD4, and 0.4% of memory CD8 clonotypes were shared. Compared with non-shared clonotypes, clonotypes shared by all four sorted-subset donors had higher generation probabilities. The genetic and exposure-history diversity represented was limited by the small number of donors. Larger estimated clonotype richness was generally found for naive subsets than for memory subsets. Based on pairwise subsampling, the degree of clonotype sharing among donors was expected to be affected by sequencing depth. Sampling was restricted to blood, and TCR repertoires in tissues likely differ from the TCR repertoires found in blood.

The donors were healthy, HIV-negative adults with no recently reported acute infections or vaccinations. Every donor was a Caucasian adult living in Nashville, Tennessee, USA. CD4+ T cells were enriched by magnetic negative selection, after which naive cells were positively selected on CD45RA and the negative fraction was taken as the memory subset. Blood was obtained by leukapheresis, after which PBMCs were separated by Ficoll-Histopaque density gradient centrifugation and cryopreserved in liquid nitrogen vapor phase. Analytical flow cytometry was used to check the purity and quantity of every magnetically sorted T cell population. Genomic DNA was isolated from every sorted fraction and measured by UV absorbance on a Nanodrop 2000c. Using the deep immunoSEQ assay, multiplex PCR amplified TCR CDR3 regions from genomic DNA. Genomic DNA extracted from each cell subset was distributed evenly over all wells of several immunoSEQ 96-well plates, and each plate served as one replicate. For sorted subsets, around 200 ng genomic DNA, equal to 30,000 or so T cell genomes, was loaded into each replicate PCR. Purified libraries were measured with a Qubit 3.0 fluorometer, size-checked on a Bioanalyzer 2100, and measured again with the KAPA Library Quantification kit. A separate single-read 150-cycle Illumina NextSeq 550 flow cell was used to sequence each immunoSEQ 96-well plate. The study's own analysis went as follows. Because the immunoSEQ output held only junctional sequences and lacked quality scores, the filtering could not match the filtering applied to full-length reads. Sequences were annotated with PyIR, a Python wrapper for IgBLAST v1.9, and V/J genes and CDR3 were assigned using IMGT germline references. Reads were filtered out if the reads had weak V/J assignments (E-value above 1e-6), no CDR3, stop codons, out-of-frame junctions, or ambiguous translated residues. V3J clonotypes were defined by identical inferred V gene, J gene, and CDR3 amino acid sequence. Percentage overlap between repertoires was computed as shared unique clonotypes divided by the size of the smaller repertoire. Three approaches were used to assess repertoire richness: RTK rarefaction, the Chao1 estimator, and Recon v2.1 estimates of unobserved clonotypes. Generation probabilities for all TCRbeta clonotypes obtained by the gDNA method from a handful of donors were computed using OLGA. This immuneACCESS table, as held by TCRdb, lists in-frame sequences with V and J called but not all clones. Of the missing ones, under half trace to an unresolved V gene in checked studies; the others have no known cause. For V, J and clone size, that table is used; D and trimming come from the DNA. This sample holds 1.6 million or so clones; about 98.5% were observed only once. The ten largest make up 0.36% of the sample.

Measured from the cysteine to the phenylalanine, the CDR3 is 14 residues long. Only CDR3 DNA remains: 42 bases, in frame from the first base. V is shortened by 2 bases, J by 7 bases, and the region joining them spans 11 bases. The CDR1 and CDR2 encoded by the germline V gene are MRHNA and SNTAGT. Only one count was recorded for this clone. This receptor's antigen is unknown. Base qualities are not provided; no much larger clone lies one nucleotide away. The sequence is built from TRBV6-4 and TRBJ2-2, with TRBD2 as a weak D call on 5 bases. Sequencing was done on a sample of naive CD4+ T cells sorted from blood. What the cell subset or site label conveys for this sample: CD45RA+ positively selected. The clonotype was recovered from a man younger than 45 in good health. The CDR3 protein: CASSDRGRNGELFF. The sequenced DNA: TGTGCCAGCAGTGACCGGGGAAGGAACGGGGAGCTGTTTTTT.